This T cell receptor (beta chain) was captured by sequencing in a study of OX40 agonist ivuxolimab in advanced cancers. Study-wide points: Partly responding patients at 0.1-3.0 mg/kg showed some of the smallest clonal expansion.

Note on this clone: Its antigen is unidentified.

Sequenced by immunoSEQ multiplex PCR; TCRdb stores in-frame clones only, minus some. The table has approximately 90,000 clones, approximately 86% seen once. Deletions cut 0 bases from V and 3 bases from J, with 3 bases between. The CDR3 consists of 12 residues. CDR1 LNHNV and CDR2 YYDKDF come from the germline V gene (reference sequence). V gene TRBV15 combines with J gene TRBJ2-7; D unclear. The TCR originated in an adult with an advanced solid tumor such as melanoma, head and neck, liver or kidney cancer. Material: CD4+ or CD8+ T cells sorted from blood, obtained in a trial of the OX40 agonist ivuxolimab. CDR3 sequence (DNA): TGTGCCACCAGCAGAGATTTCTACGAGCAGTACTTC. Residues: CATSRDFYEQYF.